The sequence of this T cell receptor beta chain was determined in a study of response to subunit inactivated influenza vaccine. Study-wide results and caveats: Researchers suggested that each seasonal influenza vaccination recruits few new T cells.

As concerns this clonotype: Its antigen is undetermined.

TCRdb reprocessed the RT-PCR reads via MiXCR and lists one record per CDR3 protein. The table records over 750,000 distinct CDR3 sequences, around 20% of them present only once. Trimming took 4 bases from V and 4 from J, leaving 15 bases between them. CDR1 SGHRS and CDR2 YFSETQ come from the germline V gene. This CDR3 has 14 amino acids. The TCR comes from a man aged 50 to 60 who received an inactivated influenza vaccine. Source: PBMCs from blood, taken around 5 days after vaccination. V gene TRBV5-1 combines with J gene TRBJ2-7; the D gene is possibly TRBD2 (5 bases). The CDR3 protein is CASSTGIGLYEQYF. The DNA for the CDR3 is TGCGCCAGCAGCACGGGGATAGGTTTGTACGAGCAGTACTTC.